The T cell receptor beta chain described here comes from a study of beta chain features in type 1 diabetes. Whole-study results and caveats: Moderate but significant shortening of TCRB CDR3s was recorded in all four CD4+ subsets from Type 1 diabetes patients. VDJ junctions in type 1 diabetes patients carried more deletions and fewer insertions.

Investigators reverse transcribed all isolated RNA, so they sequenced expressed TCRB transcripts. Using immunoSEQ multiplex PCR, the repertoire was profiled, and TCRdb retains in-frame clones only, with some absent. The sample consists of about 360,000 clones, over 10% of them appearing once. As regards this clone: Its antigen is as yet unknown.

A CD45RO/CCR7/CD25/CD127/CD95/CD27 panel sorted naive, central memory, regulatory and stem cell-like memory CD4+ cells. The J segment lost 7 bases and the V segment lost 4 bases, leaving 10 bases of the junction unmatched. The CDR3 contains 15 residues. CDR1 KGHSH and CDR2 LQKENI come from the germline V gene. Sequenced sample: naive CD4+ T cells from blood. The chain has TRBV18 and TRBJ1-5; 7 nucleotides line up with TRBD1. This clonotype was sampled from a woman between 18 and 29 years old with type 1 diabetes. CDR3 protein: CASSLPNRGNQPQHF. The CDR3 DNA reads TGTGCCAGCTCACTCCCTAACAGGGGAAACCAGCCCCAGCATTTT.